This T cell receptor beta chain was identified during a study of Ad26.COV2.S vaccination and SARS-CoV-2 variants. This table comes from immunoSEQ multiplex PCR, and its TCRdb copy is limited to in-frame clones, with some not included. The sample lists around 300,000 clones; around 89% were seen once. Details on this clone: Its cognate antigen is unknown.

This CDR3 contains 14 residues. Germline V gene sequence: CDR1 LNHNV, CDR2 YYDKDF (reference sequence). V trimming: 1 base; J trimming: 5 bases; junction bases outside the gene matches: 2. Findings and caveats of the study: There was reportedly substantial breadth in spike-specific CD8+ and CD4+ T cell responses after vaccination.

Treatment here: around 19 received Ad26.COV2.S at low or high dose, single or two shots; roughly five received placebo; per-sample allocation not given. It was on day 63 after the first vaccine or placebo injection that samples were taken. Donor was an adult aged 18-55 years in Boston. This receptor was obtained from a person between 18 and 59 years old who received the Ad26.COV2.S COVID-19 vaccine or a placebo. The starting material was peripheral blood, obtained in a trial of Ad26.COV2.S vaccine versus placebo. This chain uses TRBV15 with TRBJ1-5; TRBD1 matches at 7 bases. CDR3 amino acids: CATSRAGGDQPQHF. The CDR3 bases are TGTGCCACCAGCAGAGCAGGGGGAGATCAGCCCCAGCATTTT.